A selection of T cell receptor beta chains follows, all from one sample in a study of T cells in Graves' hyperthyroidism and ophthalmopathy. TCRdb reanalysed the multiplex PCR reads using MiXCR and keeps one entry per CDR3 protein. Altogether 500,000 to 700,000 distinct CDR3 sequences are present, over 15% being singletons, with the ten largest covering 18%. The sample comprised blood. Every receptor here comes from a woman aged 18-30 years with Graves' hyperthyroidism. CDR3s include the opening cysteine and the closing phenylalanine or tryptophan. D genes are given only for firm matches. Clone size, where shown, is once, few, many, or a class for clones that have expanded.

j_call	v_call	d_call	clone_size	cdr3_aa	cdr3_nt
TRBJ2-5	TRBV4-2	TRBD2	few	CASSQPGRGKTQYF	TGTGCCAGCAGCCAACCCGGGAGGGGGAAGACCCAGTACTTC
TRBJ2-7	TRBV7-2	NA	NA	CASSLARSGGDGYEQYF	TGTGCCAGCAGCTTAGCAAGATCCGGGGGCGACGGCTACGAGCAGTACTTC
TRBJ2-5	TRBV7-8	NA	few	CASSPRRGYQETQYF	TGTGCCAGCAGTCCCCGTCGGGGTTACCAAGAGACCCAGTACTTC
TRBJ2-5	TRBV20-1	TRBD2	many	CSAMRLAGGSRETQYF	TGCAGTGCTATGCGGCTAGCGGGGGGATCGCGGGAGACCCAGTACTTC
TRBJ2-7	TRBV18	NA	few	CASSPPSDYEQYF	TGTGCCAGCTCACCACCGAGCGATTACGAGCAGTACTTC
TRBJ2-3	TRBV2	TRBD1	many	CASSDLTGGTDTQYF	TGTGCCAGCAGTGATCTGACAGGGGGCACAGATACGCAGTATTTT
TRBJ2-6	TRBV7-3	NA	NA	CASSPDGNSGANVLTF	TGTGCCAGCAGTCCTGACGGAAACTCTGGGGCCAACGTCCTGACTTTC
TRBJ2-7	TRBV7-2	NA	NA	CASSLVGGNSAYEQYF	TGTGCCAGCAGCTTAGTTGGCGGTAACTCTGCCTACGAGCAGTACTTC
TRBJ2-2	TRBV19	NA	NA	CASSIRGFANTGELFF	TGTGCCAGTAGTATACGCGGGTTCGCGAACACCGGGGAGCTGTTTTTT
TRBJ2-5	TRBV2	TRBD1	many	CASSEPGQGDVKETQYF	TGTGCCAGCAGTGAACCTGGACAGGGAGATGTGAAGGAGACCCAGTACTTC
TRBJ2-7	TRBV2	TRBD2	many	CASSETSGVTYEQYF	TGTGCCAGCAGCGAGACTAGCGGAGTAACCTACGAGCAGTACTTC
TRBJ2-1	TRBV2	TRBD1	many	CASSWDRRLATNEQFF	TGTGCCAGCAGTTGGGACAGGCGGCTAGCTACCAATGAGCAGTTCTTC
TRBJ1-1	TRBV10-3	NA	many	CAISEPGGMNTEAFF	TGTGCCATCAGTGAGCCGGGGGGTATGAACACTGAAGCTTTCTTT
TRBJ2-1	TRBV7-2	NA	many	CASSLVGASSYNEQFF	TGTGCCAGCAGCTTAGTAGGGGCCAGCTCCTACAATGAGCAGTTCTTC
TRBJ1-2	TRBV12-3/TRBV12-4	NA	once	CASSRGHGYTF	TGTGCCAGCAGTAGAGGGCATGGCTACACCTTC
TRBJ2-4	TRBV30	TRBD1	many	CAWSTGEAKNIQYF	TGTGCCTGGAGTACAGGGGAAGCCAAAAACATTCAGTACTTC
TRBJ2-3	TRBV12-5	NA	many	CASEGVERTTDTQYF	TGTGCTAGTGAGGGGGTGGAGCGGACAACAGATACGCAGTATTTT
TRBJ1-1	TRBV28	NA	many	CASSLSSLEAFF	TGTGCCAGCAGTTTATCCAGCCTTGAAGCTTTCTTT
TRBJ1-1	TRBV12-3/TRBV12-4	NA	many	CASSLGPEAFF	TGTGCCAGCAGCTTAGGTCCTGAAGCTTTCTTT
TRBJ2-1	TRBV6-1	TRBD2	NA	CASSQLAGGPDEQFF	TGTGCCAGCAGCCAACTAGCGGGGGGGCCCGATGAGCAGTTCTTC
TRBJ1-2	TRBV4-1	TRBD1	once	CASSQGPQGAGYGYTF	TGCGCCAGCAGCCAAGGGCCTCAGGGGGCGGGCTATGGCTACACCTTC
TRBJ2-3	TRBV4-1	TRBD2	few	CASSQGLARSTDTQYF	TGCGCCAGCAGCCAGGGACTAGCGAGAAGCACAGATACGCAGTATTTT
TRBJ1-5	TRBV20-1	NA	NA	CSARDFWETSQPQHF	TGCAGTGCTAGAGATTTCTGGGAAACATCTCAGCCCCAGCATTTT